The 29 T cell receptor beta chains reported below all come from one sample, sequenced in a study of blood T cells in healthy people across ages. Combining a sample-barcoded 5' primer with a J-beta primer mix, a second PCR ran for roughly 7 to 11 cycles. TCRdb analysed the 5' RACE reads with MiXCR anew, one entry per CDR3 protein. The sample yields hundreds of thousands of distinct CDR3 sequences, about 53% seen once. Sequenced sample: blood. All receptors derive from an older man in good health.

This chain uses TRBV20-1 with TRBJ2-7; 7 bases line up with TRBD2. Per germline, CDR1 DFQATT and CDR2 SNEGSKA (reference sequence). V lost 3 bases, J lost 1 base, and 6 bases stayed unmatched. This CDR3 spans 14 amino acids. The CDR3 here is CSASRAGTSYEQYF. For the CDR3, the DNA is TGCAGTGCTAGCAGAGCGGGAACTTCCTACGAGCAGTACTTC.

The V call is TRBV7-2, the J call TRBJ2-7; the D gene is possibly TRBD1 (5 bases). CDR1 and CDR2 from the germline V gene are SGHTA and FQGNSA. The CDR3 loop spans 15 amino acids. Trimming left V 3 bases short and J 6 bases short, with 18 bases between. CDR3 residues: CASSFASGSSGEQYF. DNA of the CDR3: TGTGCCAGCAGCTTCGCCTCAGGGTCTTCTGGCGAGCAGTACTTC.

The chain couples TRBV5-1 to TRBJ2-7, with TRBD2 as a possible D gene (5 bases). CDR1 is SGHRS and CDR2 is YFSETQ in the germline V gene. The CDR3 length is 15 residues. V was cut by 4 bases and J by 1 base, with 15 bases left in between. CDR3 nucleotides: TGCGCCAGCAGCCCAGGACTCAGACCTTCCTACGAGCAGTACTTC. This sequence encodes CASSPGLRPSYEQYF.

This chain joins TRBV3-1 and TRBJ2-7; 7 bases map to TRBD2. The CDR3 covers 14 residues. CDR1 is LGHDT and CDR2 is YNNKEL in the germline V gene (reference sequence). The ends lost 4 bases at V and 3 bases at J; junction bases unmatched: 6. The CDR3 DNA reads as TGTGCCAGCAGCCGGGGGGGAGGGTACTACGAGCAGTACTTC. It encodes CASSRGGGYYEQYF.

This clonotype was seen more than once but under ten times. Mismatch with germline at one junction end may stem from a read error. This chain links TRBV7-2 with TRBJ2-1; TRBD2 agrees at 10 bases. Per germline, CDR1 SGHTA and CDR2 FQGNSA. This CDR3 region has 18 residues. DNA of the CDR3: TGTGCCAGCAGCTTTCTTGCGAGCGGGAGGGCCTCCCACAATGAGCAGTTCTTC. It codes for CASSFLASGRASHNEQFF. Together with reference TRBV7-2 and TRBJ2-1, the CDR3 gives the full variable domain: GAGVSQSPSNKVTEKGKDVELRCDPISGHTALYWYRQSLGQGLEFLIYFQGNSAPDKSGLPSDRFSAERTGGSVSTLTIQRTQQEDSAVYLCASSFLASGRASHNEQFFGPGTRLTVL.

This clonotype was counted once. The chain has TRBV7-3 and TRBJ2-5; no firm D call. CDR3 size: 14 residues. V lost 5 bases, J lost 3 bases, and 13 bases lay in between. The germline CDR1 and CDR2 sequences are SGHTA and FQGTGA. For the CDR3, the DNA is TGTGCCAGCAGCCTGGAGAACACCAAAGAGACCCAGTACTTC. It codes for CASSLENTKETQYF.

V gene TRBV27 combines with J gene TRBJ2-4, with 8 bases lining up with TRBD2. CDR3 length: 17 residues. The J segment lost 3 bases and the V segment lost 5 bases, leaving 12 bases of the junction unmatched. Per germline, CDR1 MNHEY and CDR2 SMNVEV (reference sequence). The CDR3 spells CASSPPAGGRGKNIQYF. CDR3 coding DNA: TGTGCCAGCAGTCCCCCCGCGGGGGGAAGGGGCAAAAACATTCAGTACTTC.

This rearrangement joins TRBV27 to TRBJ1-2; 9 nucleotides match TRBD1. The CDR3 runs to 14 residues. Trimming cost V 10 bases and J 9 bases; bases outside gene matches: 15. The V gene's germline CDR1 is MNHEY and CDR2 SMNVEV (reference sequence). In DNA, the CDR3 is TGTGCCACTGCCGGACAGGGGCCCCCTATGAGCTACACCTTC. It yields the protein CATAGQGPPMSYTF.

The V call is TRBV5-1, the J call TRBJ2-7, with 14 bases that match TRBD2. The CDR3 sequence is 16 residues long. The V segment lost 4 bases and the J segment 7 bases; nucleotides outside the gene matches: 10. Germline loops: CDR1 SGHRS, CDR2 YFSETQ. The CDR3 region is CASSAKGTSGSGEQYF. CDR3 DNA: TGCGCCAGCAGCGCCAAGGGGACTAGCGGGAGCGGAGAGCAGTACTTC. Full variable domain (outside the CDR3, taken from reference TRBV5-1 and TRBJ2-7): KAGVTQTPRYLIKTRGQQVTLSCSPISGHRSVSWYQQTPGQGLQFLFEYFSETQRNKGNFPGRFSGRQFSNSRSEMNVSTLELGDSALYLCASSAKGTSGSGEQYFGPGTRLTVT.

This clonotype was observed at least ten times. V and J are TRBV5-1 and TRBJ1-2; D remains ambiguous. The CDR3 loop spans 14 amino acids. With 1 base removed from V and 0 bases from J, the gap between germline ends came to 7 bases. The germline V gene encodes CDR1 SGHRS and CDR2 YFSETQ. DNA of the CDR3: TGCGCCAGCAGCTTGAACAGAGCTAACTATGGCTACACCTTC. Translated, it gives CASSLNRANYGYTF.

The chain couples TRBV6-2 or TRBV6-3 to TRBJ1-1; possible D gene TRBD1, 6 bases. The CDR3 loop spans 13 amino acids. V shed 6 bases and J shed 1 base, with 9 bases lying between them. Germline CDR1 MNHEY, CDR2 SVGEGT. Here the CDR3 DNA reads TGTGCCAGCAGAGCGACAGGGAACACTGAAGCTTTCTTT. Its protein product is CASRATGNTEAFF.

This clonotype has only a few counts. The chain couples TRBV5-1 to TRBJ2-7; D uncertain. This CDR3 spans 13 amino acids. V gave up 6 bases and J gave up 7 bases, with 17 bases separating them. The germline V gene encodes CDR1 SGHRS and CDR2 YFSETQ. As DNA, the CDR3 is TGCGCCAGCACCAATCCCCAGTCCAGTGAGCAGTACTTC. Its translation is CASTNPQSSEQYF.

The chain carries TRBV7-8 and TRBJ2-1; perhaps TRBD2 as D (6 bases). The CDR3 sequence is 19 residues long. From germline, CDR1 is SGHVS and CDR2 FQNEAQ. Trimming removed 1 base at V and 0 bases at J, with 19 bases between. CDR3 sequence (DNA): TGTGCCAGCAGCTTAGGAGTCTCCGGGAGCCGAAGCTCCTACAATGAGCAGTTCTTC. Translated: CASSLGVSGSRSSYNEQFF. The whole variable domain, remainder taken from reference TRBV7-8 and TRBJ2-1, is GAGVSQSPRYKVAKRGQDVALRCDPISGHVSLFWYQQALGQGPEFLTYFQNEAQLDKSGLPSDRFFAERPEGSVSTLKIQRTQQEDSAVYLCASSLGVSGSRSSYNEQFFGPGTRLTVL.

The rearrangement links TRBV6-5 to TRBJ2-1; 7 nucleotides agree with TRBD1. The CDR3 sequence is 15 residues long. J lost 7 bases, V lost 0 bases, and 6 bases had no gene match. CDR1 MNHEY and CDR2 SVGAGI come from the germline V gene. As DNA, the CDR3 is TGTGCCAGCAGTTACTCGGCAGGGGGAATGAATGAGCAGTTCTTC. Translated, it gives CASSYSAGGMNEQFF.

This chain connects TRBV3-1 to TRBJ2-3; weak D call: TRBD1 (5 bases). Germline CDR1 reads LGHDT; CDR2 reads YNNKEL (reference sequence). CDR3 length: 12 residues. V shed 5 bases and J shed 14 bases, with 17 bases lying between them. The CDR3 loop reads CASSFQGGYAYF. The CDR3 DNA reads TGTGCCAGCAGCTTCCAGGGCGGATACGCGTATTTT.

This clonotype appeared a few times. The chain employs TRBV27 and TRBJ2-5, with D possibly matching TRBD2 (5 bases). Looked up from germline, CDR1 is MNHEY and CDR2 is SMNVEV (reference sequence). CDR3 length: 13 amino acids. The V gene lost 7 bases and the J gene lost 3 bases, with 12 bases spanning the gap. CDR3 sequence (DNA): TGTGCCAGCACCCGGCCCGGGGAAGAGACCCAGTACTTC. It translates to CASTRPGEETQYF.

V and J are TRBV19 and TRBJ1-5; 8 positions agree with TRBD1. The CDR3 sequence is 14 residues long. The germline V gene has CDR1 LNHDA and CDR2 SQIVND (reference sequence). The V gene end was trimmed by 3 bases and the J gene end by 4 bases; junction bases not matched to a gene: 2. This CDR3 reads CASSIWTGNQPQHF. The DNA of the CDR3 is TGTGCCAGTAGTATCTGGACAGGGAATCAGCCCCAGCATTTT.

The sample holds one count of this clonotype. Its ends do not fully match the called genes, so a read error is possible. In DNA form, the CDR3 reads TGTGCCATCAGCTTGAGCACCCACAATGAGCAGTTCTTC. Protein sequence: CAISLSTHNEQFF. The chain recombines TRBV5-5 with TRBJ2-1; D is uncertain. CDR1 and CDR2 (germline): SGHKS, YYEKEE (reference sequence). The CDR3 contains 13 residues.

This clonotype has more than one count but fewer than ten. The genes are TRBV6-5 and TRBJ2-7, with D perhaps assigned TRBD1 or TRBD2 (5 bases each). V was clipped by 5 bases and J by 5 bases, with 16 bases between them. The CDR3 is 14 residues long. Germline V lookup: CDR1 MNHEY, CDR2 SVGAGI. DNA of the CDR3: TGTGCCAGCAGTCCCCCTGGGGACCCCCACGAGCAGTACTTC. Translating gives CASSPPGDPHEQYF.

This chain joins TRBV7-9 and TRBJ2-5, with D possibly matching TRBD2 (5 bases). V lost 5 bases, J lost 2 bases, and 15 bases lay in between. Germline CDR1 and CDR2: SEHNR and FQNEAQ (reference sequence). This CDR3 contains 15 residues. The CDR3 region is CASSLHRTGQETQYF. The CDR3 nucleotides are TGTGCCAGCAGCCTACATCGGACGGGGCAAGAGACCCAGTACTTC.

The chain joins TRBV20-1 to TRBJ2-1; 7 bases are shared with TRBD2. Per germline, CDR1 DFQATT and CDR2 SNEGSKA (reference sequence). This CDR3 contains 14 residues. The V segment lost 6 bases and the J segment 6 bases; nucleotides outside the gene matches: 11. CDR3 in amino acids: CSATAGGSGNEQFF. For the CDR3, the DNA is TGCAGTGCCACGGCGGGCGGGAGCGGCAATGAGCAGTTCTTC.

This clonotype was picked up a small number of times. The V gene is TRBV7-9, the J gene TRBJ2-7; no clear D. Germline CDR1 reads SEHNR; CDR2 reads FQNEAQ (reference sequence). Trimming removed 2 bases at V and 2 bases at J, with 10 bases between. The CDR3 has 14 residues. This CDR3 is CASSLLGPPYEQYF. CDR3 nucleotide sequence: TGTGCCAGCAGCTTACTAGGGCCTCCCTACGAGCAGTACTTC. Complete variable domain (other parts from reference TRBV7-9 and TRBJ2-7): DTGVSQNPRHKITKRGQNVTFRCDPISEHNRLYWYRQTLGQGPEFLTYFQNEAQLEKSRLLSDRFSAERPKGSFSTLEIQRTEQGDSAMYLCASSLLGPPYEQYFGPGTRLTVT.

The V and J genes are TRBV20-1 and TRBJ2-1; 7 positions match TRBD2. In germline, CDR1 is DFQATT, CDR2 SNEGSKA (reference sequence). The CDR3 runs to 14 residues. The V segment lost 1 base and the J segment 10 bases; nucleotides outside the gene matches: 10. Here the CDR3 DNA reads TGCAGTGCTAGAGGTGGGGCGGGAGAATGGGAGCAGTTCTTC. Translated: CSARGGAGEWEQFF.

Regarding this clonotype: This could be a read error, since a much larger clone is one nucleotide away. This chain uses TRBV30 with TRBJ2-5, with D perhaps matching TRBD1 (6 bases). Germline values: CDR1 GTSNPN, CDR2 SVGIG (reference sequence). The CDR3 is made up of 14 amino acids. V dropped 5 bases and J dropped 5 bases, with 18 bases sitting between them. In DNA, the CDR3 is TGTGCCTGGGGTGGTCGGGACAATTGGGAGACCCAGTACTTC. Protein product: CAWGGRDNWETQYF.

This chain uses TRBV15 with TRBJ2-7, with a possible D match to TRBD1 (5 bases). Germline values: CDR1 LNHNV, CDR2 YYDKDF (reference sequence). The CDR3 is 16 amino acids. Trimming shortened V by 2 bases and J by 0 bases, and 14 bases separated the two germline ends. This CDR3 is CATSRFDSASSYEQYF. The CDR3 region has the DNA TGTGCCACCAGCAGATTTGACAGTGCCAGCTCCTACGAGCAGTACTTC.

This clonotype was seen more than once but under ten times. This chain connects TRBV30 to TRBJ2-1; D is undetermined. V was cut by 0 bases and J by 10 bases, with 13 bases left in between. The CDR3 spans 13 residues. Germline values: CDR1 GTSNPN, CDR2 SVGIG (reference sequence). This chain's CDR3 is CAWSVPPNWEQFF. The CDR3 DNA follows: TGTGCCTGGAGTGTACCCCCTAACTGGGAGCAGTTCTTC.

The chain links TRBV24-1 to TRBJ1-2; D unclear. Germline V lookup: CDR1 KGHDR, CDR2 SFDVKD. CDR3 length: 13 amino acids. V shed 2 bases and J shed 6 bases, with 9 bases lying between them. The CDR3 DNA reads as TGTGCCACCAGTGATTCGACCCTCCATGGCTACACCTTC. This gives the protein CATSDSTLHGYTF.

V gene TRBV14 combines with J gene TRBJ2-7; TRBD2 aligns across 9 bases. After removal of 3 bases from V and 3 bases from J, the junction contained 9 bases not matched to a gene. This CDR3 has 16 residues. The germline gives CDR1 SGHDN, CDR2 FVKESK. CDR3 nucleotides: TGTGCCAGCAGCCAGACGGGAGCGGGGGGCTTCTACGAGCAGTACTTC. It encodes CASSQTGAGGFYEQYF.

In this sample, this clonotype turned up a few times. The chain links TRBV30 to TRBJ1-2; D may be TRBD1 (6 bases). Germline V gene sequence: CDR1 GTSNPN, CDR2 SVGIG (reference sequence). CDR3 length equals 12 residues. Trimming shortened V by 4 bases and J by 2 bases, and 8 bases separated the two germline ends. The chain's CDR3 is CAWMGANYGYTF. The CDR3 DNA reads TGTGCCTGGATGGGGGCAAACTATGGCTACACCTTC.